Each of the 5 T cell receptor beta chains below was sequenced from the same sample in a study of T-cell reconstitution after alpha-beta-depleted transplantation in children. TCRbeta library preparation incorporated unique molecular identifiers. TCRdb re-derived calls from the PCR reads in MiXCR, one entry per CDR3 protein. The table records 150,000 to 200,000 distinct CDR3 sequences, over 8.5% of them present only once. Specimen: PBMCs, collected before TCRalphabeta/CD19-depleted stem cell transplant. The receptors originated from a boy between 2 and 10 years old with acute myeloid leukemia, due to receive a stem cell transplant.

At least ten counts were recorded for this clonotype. The CDR3 loop reads CASSLQVLPSSYNEQFF. In DNA form, the CDR3 reads TGCGCCAGCAGCCTACAGGTTCTGCCGAGCTCCTACAATGAGCAGTTCTTC. The gene calls are TRBV5-1 and TRBJ2-1, with D tentatively TRBD1 (5 bases). The V end lost 4 bases, the J end lost 0 bases, and 17 bases lay between the germline ends. The CDR3 has 17 amino acids. Germline CDR1 reads SGHRS; CDR2 reads YFSETQ.

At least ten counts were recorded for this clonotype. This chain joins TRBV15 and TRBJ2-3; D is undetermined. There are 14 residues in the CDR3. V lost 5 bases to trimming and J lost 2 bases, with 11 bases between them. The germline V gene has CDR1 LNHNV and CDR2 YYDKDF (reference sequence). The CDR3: CATSLVDYTDTQYF. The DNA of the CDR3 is TGTGCCACCAGCCTTGTGGATTACACAGATACGCAGTATTTT.

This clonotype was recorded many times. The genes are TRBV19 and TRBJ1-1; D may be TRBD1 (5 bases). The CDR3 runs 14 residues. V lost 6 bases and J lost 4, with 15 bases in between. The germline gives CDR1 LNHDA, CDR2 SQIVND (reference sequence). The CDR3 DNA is TGTGCCAGTAGCATCGGGGGTCCCAGCACTGAAGCTTTCTTT. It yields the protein CASSIGGPSTEAFF. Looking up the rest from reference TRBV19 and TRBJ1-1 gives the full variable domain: DGGITQSPKYLFRKEGQNVTLSCEQNLNHDAMYWYRQDPGQGLRLIYYSQIVNDFQKGDIAEGYSVSREKKESFPLTVTSAQKNPTAFYLCASSIGGPSTEAFFGQGTRLTVV.

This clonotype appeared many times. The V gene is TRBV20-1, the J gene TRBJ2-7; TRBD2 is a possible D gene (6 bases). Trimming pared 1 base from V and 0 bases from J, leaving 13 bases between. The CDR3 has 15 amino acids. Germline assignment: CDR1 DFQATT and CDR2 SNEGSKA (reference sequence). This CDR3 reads CSARGLALSSYEQYF. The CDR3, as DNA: TGCAGTGCTAGAGGCCTAGCGCTTAGCTCCTACGAGCAGTACTTC.

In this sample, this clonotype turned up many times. The CDR3 DNA follows: TGCAGCGTTGAGTTGACAGGGACCTTCAATGAGCAGTTCTTC. It specifies CSVELTGTFNEQFF. V and J are TRBV29-1 and TRBJ2-1; 7 bases agree with TRBD1. Germline CDR1 SQVTM, CDR2 ANQGSEA. The junction had 8 bases not matched to a gene; V was cut back by 3 bases and J by 6 bases. The CDR3 is 14 amino acids.